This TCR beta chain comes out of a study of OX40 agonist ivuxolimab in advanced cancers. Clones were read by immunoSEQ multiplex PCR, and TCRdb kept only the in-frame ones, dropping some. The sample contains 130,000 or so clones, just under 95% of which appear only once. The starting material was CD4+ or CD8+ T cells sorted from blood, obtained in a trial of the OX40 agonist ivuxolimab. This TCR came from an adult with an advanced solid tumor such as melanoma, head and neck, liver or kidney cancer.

CDR3 sequence (DNA): TGTGCCAGCAGCCAGATCCCGGGACAGCCACCCTACGAGCAGTACTTC. It is translated as CASSQIPGQPPYEQYF. J is TRBJ2-7 and V is TRBV4-2; 7 bases match TRBD1. The trim removed 3 bases at V and 2 bases at J, leaving 10 bases unmatched. This CDR3 has 16 residues. Germline lookup yields CDR1 LGHNA and CDR2 YNFKEQ.